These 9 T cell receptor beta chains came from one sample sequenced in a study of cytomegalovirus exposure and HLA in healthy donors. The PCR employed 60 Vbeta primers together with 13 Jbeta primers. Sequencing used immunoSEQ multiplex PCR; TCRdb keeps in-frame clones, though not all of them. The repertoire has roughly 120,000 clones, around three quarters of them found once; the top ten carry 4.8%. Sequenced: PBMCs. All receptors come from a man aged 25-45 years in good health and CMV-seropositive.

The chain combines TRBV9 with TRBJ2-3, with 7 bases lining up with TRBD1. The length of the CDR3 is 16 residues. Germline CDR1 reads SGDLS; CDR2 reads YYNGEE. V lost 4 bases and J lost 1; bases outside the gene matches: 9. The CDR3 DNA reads TGTGCCAGCAGCCCAAGACAGGGCTGGGGCACAGATACGCAGTATTTT. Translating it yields CASSPRQGWGTDTQYF.

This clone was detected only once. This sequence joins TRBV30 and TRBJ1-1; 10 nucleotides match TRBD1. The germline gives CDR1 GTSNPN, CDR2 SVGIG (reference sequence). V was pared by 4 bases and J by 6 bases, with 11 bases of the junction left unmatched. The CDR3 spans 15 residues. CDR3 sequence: CAWNSKTGGRAEAFF. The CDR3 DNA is TGTGCCTGGAATTCCAAGACAGGGGGCCGGGCTGAAGCTTTCTTT.

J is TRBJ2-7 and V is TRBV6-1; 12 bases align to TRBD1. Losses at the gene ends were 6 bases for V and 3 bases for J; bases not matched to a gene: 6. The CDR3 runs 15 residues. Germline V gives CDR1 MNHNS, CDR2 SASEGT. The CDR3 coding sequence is TGTGCCAGCAGGGGGACAGGGGGCAGAGGCTACGAGCAGTACTTC. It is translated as CASRGTGGRGYEQYF.

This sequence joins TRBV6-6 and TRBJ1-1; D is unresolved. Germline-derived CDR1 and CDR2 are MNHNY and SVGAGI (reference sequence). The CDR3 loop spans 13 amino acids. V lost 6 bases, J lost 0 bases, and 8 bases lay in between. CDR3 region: CASRPDLNTEAFF. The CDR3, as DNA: TGTGCCAGCAGGCCAGACTTGAACACTGAAGCTTTCTTT.

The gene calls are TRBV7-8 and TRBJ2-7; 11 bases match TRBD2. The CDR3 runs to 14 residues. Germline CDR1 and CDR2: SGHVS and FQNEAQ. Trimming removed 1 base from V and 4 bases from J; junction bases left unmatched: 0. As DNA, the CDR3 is TGTGCCAGCAGCTTAGGACTAGCGGGGTACGAGCAGTACTTC. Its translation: CASSLGLAGYEQYF.

The CDR3 DNA reads TGTGCCAGCAGTTACTCTGCGACAGGCGACCTTTACGAGCAGTACTTC. Its protein product is CASSYSATGDLYEQYF. The chain has TRBV6-5 and TRBJ2-7, with D possibly matching TRBD1 (6 bases). Germline V gene data show CDR1 as MNHEY and CDR2 as SVGAGI. V lost 0 bases to trimming and J lost 4 bases, with 16 bases between them. This CDR3 has 16 amino acids.

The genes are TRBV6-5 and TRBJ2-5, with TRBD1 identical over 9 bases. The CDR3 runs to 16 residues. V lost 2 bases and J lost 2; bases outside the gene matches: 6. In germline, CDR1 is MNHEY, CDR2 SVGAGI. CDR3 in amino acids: CASSYAGTGSQETQYF. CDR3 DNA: TGTGCCAGCAGTTACGCCGGGACAGGGTCTCAAGAGACCCAGTACTTC.

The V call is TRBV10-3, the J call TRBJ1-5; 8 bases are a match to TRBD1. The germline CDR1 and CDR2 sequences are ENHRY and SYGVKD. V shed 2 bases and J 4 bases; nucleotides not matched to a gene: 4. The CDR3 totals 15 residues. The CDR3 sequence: CAISEGQGGNQPQHF. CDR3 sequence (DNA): TGTGCCATCAGTGAGGGACAGGGAGGAAATCAGCCCCAGCATTTT.

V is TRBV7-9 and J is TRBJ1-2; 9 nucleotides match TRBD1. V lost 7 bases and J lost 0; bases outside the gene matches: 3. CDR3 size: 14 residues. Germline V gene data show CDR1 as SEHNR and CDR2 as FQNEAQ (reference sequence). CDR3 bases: TGTGCCAGCACGGGGACAGGGCCTAACTATGGCTACACCTTC. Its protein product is CASTGTGPNYGYTF.